This TCR beta chain was identified during a study of shared clonotypes between healthy human individuals. From germline, CDR1 is ENHRY and CDR2 SYGVKD. CDR3 size: 14 residues. Terminally differentiated effector memory CD45RA+ cells were left out of the naive CD8 fraction, which was CD45RO-negative and positively selected for CCR7. Assay used: immunoSEQ multiplex PCR; TCRdb lists only in-frame clones, some missing. The sample comprises approximately 2,200,000 clones, about 93% of which are singletons, and roughly 1.8% rests with the top ten. This chain joins TRBV10-3 and TRBJ2-5, with TRBD2 matching 8 bases. The end of the DNA fits TRBJ2-7 better, so the J call may be wrong. The sample comprised naive CD8+ T cells from PBMCs. This TCR was recovered from a young man in good health. Some clones in this sample may be carry-over from other donors' samples. CDR3 in DNA: TGTGCCATCAGTGATCTTAGCGGGAACTACGAGCAGTACTTC. Residues: CAISDLSGNYEQYF.